The clone carrying this T cell receptor (beta chain) showed up many times. The germline V gene has CDR1 DFQATT and CDR2 SNEGSKA (reference sequence). After removal of 6 bases from V and 4 bases from J, the junction contained 9 bases not matched to a gene. The CDR3 covers 14 residues. From around 440 ng of RNA, a library with molecular barcoded alpha/delta and beta/gamma adaptors was made. Using its own MiXCR run on the reads, TCRdb lists one record per CDR3 protein. Of 35,000 to 40,000 distinct CDR3 sequences listed, about an eighth are singletons. These data come from a study of read filtering for tumor transcriptome and immune sequencing.

The sample consisted of a population of CD138-negative cells sorted from bone marrow. V usage is TRBV20-1 and J usage is TRBJ2-1; 7 positions agree with TRBD1. This sequence originates from a donor aged 40 or over with multiple myeloma. In DNA, the CDR3 is TGCAGTGCCATAGACAGGGCCCTATACAATGAGCAGTTCTTC. It codes for CSAIDRALYNEQFF.